This is a list of T cell receptor beta chains from one sample in a study of cytomegalovirus exposure and HLA in healthy donors. Sequencing used immunoSEQ multiplex PCR; TCRdb keeps in-frame clones, though not all of them. The sample records 100,000 to 120,000 clones, 90% to 97% being singletons. Sequencing used PBMCs. The receptor source for this set is a woman under 30 in good health and CMV-seronegative. The CDR3 runs from the conserved cysteine through the conserved F or W. The D gene is left open where the match is weak. Not all rows give a size; the values are once, few, many and, for expanded clones, a class.

J,V,D,size,DNA,CDR3
TRBJ1-1,TRBV29-1,.,.,TGCAGCGTTGAACGTGGGGTTGGGGGGAATGAAGCTTTCTTT,CSVERGVGGNEAFF
TRBJ2-7,TRBV6-1,TRBD1,.,TGTGCCAGCAGTGCCCTGGGACAGGGGGCCGACGAGCAGTACTTC,CASSALGQGADEQYF
TRBJ2-1,TRBV2,TRBD1,.,TGTGCCAGCAGTCTCCGGGACAGCGCATACAATGAGCAGTTCTTC,CASSLRDSAYNEQFF
TRBJ1-1,TRBV7-9,.,.,TGTGCCAGCAGCTTACAGGTGAACACTGAAGCTTTCTTT,CASSLQVNTEAFF
TRBJ1-2,TRBV5-4,.,.,TGTGCCAGCAGCTTCAATGCGGACTATGGCTACACCTTC,CASSFNADYGYTF
TRBJ2-5,TRBV2,.,.,TGTTCCACTTCCCCCCGAGCGCAGACCCAGTACTTC,CSTSPRAQTQYF
TRBJ2-1,TRBV5-6,TRBD2,.,TGTGCCAGCAGCGCGTTCGCGGGAGCTTACAATGAGCAGTTCTTC,CASSAFAGAYNEQFF
TRBJ2-5,TRBV7-3,TRBD1,.,TGTGCCAGCAGCTTAACAGGGGGCGGGGAGACCCAGTACTTC,CASSLTGGGETQYF
TRBJ1-5,TRBV7-8,.,once,TGTGCCAGCAGCGCAGTGGAGTGGGGGCCGCAAATGCCCCAGCATTTT,CASSAVEWGPQMPQHF
TRBJ1-1,TRBV29-1,.,once,TGCAGCGTTGAGTGGTTTGGTTTACGGGGGAATGAAGCTTTCTTT,CSVEWFGLRGNEAFF
TRBJ2-1,TRBV28,TRBD2,once,TGTGCCAGCAGTGCCCCTAGCGGGGGGTCCTACAATGAGCAGTTCTTC,CASSAPSGGSYNEQFF
TRBJ2-5,TRBV28,.,.,TGTGCCAGCAGTTTCGTGGTGGGGGGGCTCCCGCAAGAGACCCAGTACTTC,CASSFVVGGLPQETQYF
TRBJ1-1,TRBV15,.,.,TGTGCCACCAGCACCTCATTAGGGGCAACGGCTTTCTTT,CATSTSLGATAFF
TRBJ1-5,TRBV7-2,.,.,TGTGCCACCGCGGTATATAGCAATCAGCCCCAGCATTTT,CATAVYSNQPQHF
TRBJ2-6,TRBV4-1,.,.,TGCGCCAGCAGCCAAGATTACGGAGGGTCCGGGGCCAACGTCCTGACTTTC,CASSQDYGGSGANVLTF
TRBJ1-5,TRBV6-6,.,.,TGTGCCAGCAGACCCTCCGACCGGGGGGGCAATCAGCCCCAGCATTTT,CASRPSDRGGNQPQHF
TRBJ2-1,TRBV6-5,.,few,TGTGCCAGCAGTTACAGGGGCGGGGTCTCCTACAATGAGCAGTTCTTC,CASSYRGGVSYNEQFF
TRBJ1-3,TRBV9,.,.,TGTGCCAGCAGCGACGGCGAAGGGACTAAAGGCGGCACCATATATTTT,CASSDGEGTKGGTIYF
TRBJ2-2,TRBV7-2,.,.,TGTGCCAGCAGCTTAGGACAGTTGACCGGGGAGCTGTTTTTT,CASSLGQLTGELFF
TRBJ1-2,TRBV9,.,.,TGTGCCAGCAGCCTCGGAGGGTCCCCTAACTATGGCTACACCTTC,CASSLGGSPNYGYTF
TRBJ1-1,TRBV7-9,.,.,TGTGCCAGCAGCCCCGGAGCTTTGAACACTGAAGCTTTCTTT,CASSPGALNTEAFF
TRBJ1-1,TRBV10-3,.,.,TGTGCCGCCTCGATAGGGAGTATGAACACTGAAGCTTTCTTT,CAASIGSMNTEAFF
TRBJ2-7,TRBV28,TRBD1,.,TGTGCCAGCAGCCCCCCCGGGACAGCAAATTACGAGCAGTACTTC,CASSPPGTANYEQYF
TRBJ2-7,TRBV4-1,.,.,TGCGCCAGCAGCTACCCCGAATCCCAAGGGGTCTACGAGCAGTACTTC,CASSYPESQGVYEQYF
TRBJ2-6,TRBV29-1,TRBD1,once,TGCAGCGTCGAGGGGACAGGGTTGTCTGGGGCCAACGTCCTGACTTTC,CSVEGTGLSGANVLTF
TRBJ2-1,TRBV7-7,TRBD1,.,TGTGCTAGCAGCTTGGCTACAGGGGGCATCGATGAGCAGTTCTTC,CASSLATGGIDEQFF
TRBJ2-3,TRBV7-8,TRBD2,.,TGTGCCAGCAGCTTAGGTCGCCCGACTAGCGGGGGGAGAGAGGCAGATACGCAGTATTTT,CASSLGRPTSGGREADTQYF
TRBJ1-5,TRBV28,.,.,TGTGCCAGCGGGGGGGCCGATAGTGGCAATCAGCCCCAGCATTTT,CASGGADSGNQPQHF
TRBJ2-7,TRBV6-1,TRBD1,once,TGTGCCAGCTCCTCGGACAGGTCCTACGAGCAGTACTTC,CASSSDRSYEQYF
TRBJ2-1,TRBV7-3,TRBD1,.,TGTGCCAGCAGCCCCGCCGCCAGGGGGATTGGTGAGCAGTTCTTC,CASSPAARGIGEQFF
TRBJ2-2,TRBV4-3,.,once,TGCGCCAGCAGCCAAGACCCAGCGAACACCGGGGAGCTGTTTTTT,CASSQDPANTGELFF
TRBJ1-1,TRBV7-9,TRBD1,.,TGTGCCAGCAGGGAGGAGGGACAGATGAACACTGAAGCTTTCTTT,CASREEGQMNTEAFF
TRBJ2-1,TRBV6-1,TRBD1,once,TGTGCCAGCAGTGATGGACAGGGCGCGCGTCAAAGTGAGCAGTTCTTC,CASSDGQGARQSEQFF
TRBJ2-5,TRBV11-2,.,.,TGTGCCAGCAGCTTAGAGAGACTAGGGGGCGAGACCCAGTACTTC,CASSLERLGGETQYF
TRBJ2-1,TRBV2,.,once,TGTGCCAGCAGTGTCAGAGACTTGGCCCCCCCCATCCGTGAGCAGTTCTTC,CASSVRDLAPPIREQFF
TRBJ2-1,TRBV27,TRBD2,.,TGTGCCAGCAAGGCCGGGAGGGGGGGGGTGCAGTTCTTC,CASKAGRGGVQFF
TRBJ2-1,TRBV29-1,TRBD1,.,TGCAGCGCTGGGGACAGGGGGCCCTACAATGAGCAGTTCTTC,CSAGDRGPYNEQFF
TRBJ2-7,TRBV11-3,TRBD1,.,TGTGCCAGCACCAGCCGGGACAGACCCTACGAGCAGTACTTC,CASTSRDRPYEQYF
TRBJ1-1,TRBV30,TRBD1,.,TGTGCCTGGATCGACAGGGGGCGCCGGACTGAAGCTTTCTTT,CAWIDRGRRTEAFF
TRBJ2-7,TRBV5-5,.,.,TGTGCCAGCAGCATGAGCTCCTACGAGCAGTACTTC,CASSMSSYEQYF
TRBJ1-1,TRBV19,.,.,TGTGCCAGTAGTATAACCCACAGAATGAACACTGAAGCTTTCTTT,CASSITHRMNTEAFF
TRBJ2-7,TRBV7-9,.,.,TGTGCCAGCGGGGGAGGTTACGAGCAGTACTTC,CASGGGYEQYF
TRBJ1-2,TRBV6-5,.,.,TGTGCCAGCAGTACGGGCCCGGGGGGGCTTTATGGCTACACCTTC,CASSTGPGGLYGYTF
TRBJ1-1,TRBV28,.,.,TGTGCCAGCAGTTTATCAGTCTTTGAAGCTTTCTTT,CASSLSVFEAFF
TRBJ1-2,TRBV28,.,.,TGTGCCAGCACGGACAGAAGCTATGGCTACACCTTC,CASTDRSYGYTF